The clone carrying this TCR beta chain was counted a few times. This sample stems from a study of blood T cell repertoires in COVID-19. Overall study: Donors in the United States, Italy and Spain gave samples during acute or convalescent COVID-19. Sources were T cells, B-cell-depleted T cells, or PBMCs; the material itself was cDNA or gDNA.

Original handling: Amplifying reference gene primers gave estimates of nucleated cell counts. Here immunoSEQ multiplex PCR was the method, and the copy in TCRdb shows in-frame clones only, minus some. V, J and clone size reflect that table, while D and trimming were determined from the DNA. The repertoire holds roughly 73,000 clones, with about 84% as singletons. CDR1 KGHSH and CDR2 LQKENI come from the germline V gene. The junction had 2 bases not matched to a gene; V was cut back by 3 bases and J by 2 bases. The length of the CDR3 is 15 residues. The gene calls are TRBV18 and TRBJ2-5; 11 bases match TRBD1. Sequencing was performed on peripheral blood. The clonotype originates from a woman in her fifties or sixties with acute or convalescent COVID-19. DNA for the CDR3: TGTGCCAGCTCACCGGACAGGGGGCGGCAAGAGACCCAGTACTTC. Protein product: CASSPDRGRQETQYF.